What follows describes a single T cell receptor beta chain. These data are taken from a study of blood T cell repertoires in COVID-19. At the level of the study: PBMCs, B-cell-depleted T cells, or T cells provided the cDNA or gDNA that made up the material.

Clinical histories supplied by participants themselves formed the basis of cohort assignment. Recovered participants had two consecutive negative NP/OP PCR tests, healthcare professional clearance, or symptom resolution. This CDR3 has 15 amino acids. Looked up from germline, CDR1 is GTSNPN and CDR2 is SVGIG (reference sequence). The V and J ends lost 4 bases and 5 bases, in that order; junction bases with no gene match: 8. Repertoires were generated with immunoSEQ multiplex PCR, while TCRdb's copy carries only in-frame clones and drops some. This table holds hundreds of thousands of clones, more than 75% found once.

J is TRBJ2-3 and V is TRBV30; 11 bases are a match to TRBD2. The clonotype was recovered from a man between 25 and 39 years old who had recovered from COVID-19. Sequencing input: PBMCs or T cells enriched from blood (not recorded which). The CDR3 reads CAWTDGLAGGDTQYF. In DNA form, the CDR3 reads TGTGCCTGGACCGACGGGCTAGCGGGAGGAGATACGCAGTATTTT. The variable domain in full, with the rest retrieved from reference TRBV30 and TRBJ2-3, is SQTIHQWPATLVQPVGSPLSLECTVEGTSNPNLYWYRQAAGRGLQLLFYSVGIGQISSEVPQNLSASRPQDRQFILSSKKLLLSDSGFYLCAWTDGLAGGDTQYFGPGTRLTVL.